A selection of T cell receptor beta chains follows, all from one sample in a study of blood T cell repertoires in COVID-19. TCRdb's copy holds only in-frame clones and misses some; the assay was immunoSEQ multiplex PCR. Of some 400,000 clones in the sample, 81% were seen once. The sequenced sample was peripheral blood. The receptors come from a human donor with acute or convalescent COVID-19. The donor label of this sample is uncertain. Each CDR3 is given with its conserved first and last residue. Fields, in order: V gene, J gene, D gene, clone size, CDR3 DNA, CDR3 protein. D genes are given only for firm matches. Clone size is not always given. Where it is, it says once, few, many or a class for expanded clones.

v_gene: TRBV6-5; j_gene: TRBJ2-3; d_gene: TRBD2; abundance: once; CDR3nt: TGTGCCAGCAGTTACCAGCGGGGGGGCCTAGATACGCAGTATTTT; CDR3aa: CASSYQRGGLDTQYF
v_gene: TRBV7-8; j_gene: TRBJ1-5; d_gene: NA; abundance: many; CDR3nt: TGTGCCAGCAGCCTATATAGCGGGGGAAGTCAGCCCCAGCATTTT; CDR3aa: CASSLYSGGSQPQHF
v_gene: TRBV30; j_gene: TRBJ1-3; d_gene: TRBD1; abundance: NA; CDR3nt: TGTGCCTGGAGTCCCCCGGGACAGTTCTCTGGAAACACCATATATTTT; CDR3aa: CAWSPPGQFSGNTIYF
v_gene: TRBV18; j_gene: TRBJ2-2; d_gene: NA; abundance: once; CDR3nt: TGTGCCAGCTCACCACGGGGAGATTTGACCCGGGAGCTGTTTTTT; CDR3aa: CASSPRGDLTRELFF
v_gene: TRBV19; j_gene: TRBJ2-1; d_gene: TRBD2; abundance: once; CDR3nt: TGTGCCGTCGGGACTAGCGGGAGGGCCACTGAGCAGTTCTTC; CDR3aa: CAVGTSGRATEQFF
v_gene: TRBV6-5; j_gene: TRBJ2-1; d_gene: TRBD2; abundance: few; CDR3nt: TGTGCCAGCAGTTTCGGACCGGGGGGGATAAACGATGAGCAGTTCTTC; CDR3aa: CASSFGPGGINDEQFF
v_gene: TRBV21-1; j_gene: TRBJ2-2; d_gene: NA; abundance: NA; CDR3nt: TGTGCCAGCAGCACTGGACAGGGGCCGAACACCGGGGAGCTGTTTTTT; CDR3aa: CASSTGQGPNTGELFF
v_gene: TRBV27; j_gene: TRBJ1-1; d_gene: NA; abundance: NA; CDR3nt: TGTGCCAGCAAACCAGGGTGGGGCACTGAAGCTTTCTTT; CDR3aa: CASKPGWGTEAFF
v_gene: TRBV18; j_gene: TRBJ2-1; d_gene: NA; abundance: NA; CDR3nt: TGTGCCAGCTCACCCCAACTTGACAATGAGCAGTTCTTC; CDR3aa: CASSPQLDNEQFF
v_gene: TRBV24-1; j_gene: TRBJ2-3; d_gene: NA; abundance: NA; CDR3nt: TGTGCCACCAGTAAACAGTGGGCAGATACGCAGTATTTT; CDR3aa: CATSKQWADTQYF
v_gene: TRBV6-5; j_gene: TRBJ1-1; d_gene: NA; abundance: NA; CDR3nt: TGTGCCAGCAGTCAGCTCAGGGTAAACACTGAAGCTTTCTTT; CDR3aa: CASSQLRVNTEAFF
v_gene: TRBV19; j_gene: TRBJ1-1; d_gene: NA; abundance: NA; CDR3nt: TGTGCCACCTCCCCCGGGGTCGGGTCTGAAGCTTTCTTT; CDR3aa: CATSPGVGSEAFF
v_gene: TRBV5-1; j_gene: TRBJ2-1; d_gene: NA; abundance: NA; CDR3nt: TGCGCCAGCAGCCCAAGGCGGGTCTCCTCCTACAATGAGCAGTTCTTC; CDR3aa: CASSPRRVSSYNEQFF
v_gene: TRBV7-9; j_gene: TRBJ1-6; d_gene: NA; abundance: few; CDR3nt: TGTGCCAGCAGCTTAGTTGCCAGTAATAATTCACCCCTCCACTTT; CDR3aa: CASSLVASNNSPLHF
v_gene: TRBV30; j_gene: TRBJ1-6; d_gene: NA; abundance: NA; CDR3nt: TGTGCCTGGAGCCTAGGGGGGGCTTCACCCCTCCACTTT; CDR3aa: CAWSLGGASPLHF
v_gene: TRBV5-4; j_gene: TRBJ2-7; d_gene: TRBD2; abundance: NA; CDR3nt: TGTGCCAGCAGCTCCAGGACTAGCGGGGGATCCTACGAGCAGTACTTC; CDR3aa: CASSSRTSGGSYEQYF
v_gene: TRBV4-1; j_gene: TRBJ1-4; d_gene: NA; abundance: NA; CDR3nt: TGCGCCAGCAGTCTAAGACTCTTAGGTTCAACTAATGAAAAACTGTTTTTT; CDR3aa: CASSLRLLGSTNEKLFF
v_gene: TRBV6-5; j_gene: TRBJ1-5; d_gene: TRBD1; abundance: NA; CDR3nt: TGTGCCAGCAGGACAGGGGCCAATCAGCCCCAGCATTTT; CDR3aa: CASRTGANQPQHF
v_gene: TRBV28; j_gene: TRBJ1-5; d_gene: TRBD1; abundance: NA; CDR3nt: TGTGCCACACGGGAGGGGACAGTTAGCAATCAGCCCCAGCATTTT; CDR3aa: CATREGTVSNQPQHF